Listed below are T cell receptor beta chains from one sample, sequenced in a study of multiple sclerosis patients with progressive multifocal leukoencephalopathy. Libraries were prepared by immunoSEQ multiplex PCR; TCRdb keeps only in-frame clonotypes and omits some of them. Of roughly 34,000 clones in the sample, roughly 84% were seen once. Sequenced here: PBMCs, sampled from a patient treated with natalizumab. Source of these receptors: a human donor with progressive multifocal leukoencephalopathy. CDR3s leave out the opening cysteine and the closing phenylalanine or tryptophan.

>13|TRBV30
AWSQIGRLAYEQY
>13|TRBV7-9
ASSGGQATGYGYT
>14|TRBV5-1
ASSPPASGRTNEQF
>14|TRBV27
ASRPRTGIWTDTQY
>12|TRBV7-3
ASSLYPGGGEQF
>9|TRBV29-1
SVPFNTEAF
>15|TRBV27
ASSPGFLGGSTYEQY
>13|TRBV30
AWSAGRVSGSEQY
>10|TRBV5-8
ASSLLDYEQY
>13|TRBV19
ASSKSWESSYGYT
>13|TRBV28
ASRPGGRGTGELF
>12|TRBV10-3
AISDRGLSYGYT
>13|TRBV9
ASSVGSSNTGELF
>16|TRBV10-3
AIRGSDRSEGQHSPLH
>14|TRBV5-4
ASSLRDGRASYEQY
>14|TRBV7-9
ASSLDIGRVNTEAF
>13|TRBV5-6
ASSLLGAGGDEQY
>11|TRBV9
ASSVVSSGEQY
>11|TRBV6-6
ASSGSNTGELF
>12|TRBV6-5
ASSYRTGAYEQY